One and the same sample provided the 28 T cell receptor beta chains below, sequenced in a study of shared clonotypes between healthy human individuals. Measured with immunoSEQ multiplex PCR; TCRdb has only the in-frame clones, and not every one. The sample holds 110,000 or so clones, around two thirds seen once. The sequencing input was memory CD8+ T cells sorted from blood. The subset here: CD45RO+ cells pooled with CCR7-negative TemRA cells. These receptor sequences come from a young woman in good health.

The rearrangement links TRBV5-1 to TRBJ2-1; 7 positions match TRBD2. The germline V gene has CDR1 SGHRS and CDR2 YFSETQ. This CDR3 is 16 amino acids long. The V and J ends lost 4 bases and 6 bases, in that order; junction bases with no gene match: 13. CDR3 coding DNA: TGCGCCAGCAGCGTGTCTGGCGCTAGCGGCGCCAATGAGCAGTTCTTC. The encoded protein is CASSVSGASGANEQFF.

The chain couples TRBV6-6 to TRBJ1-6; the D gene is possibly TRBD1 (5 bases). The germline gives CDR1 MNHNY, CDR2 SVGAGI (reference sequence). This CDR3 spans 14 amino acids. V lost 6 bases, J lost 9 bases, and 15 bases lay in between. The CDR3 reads CASRRDGEGSPLHF. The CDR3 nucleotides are TGTGCCAGCAGAAGGGACGGTGAGGGTTCACCCCTCCACTTT.

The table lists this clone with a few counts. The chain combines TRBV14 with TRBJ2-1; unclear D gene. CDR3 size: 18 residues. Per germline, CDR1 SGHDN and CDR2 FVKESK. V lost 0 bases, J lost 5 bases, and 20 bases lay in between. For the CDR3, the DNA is TGTGCCAGCAGCCAAGATATTGGTAACAGCTGGGGTAACAATGAGCAGTTCTTC. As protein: CASSQDIGNSWGNNEQFF. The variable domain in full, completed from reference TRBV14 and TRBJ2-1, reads EAGVTQFPSHSVIEKGQTVTLRCDPISGHDNLYWYRRVMGKEIKFLLHFVKESKQDESGMPNNRFLAERTGGTYSTLKVQPAELEDSGVYFCASSQDIGNSWGNNEQFFGPGTRLTVL.

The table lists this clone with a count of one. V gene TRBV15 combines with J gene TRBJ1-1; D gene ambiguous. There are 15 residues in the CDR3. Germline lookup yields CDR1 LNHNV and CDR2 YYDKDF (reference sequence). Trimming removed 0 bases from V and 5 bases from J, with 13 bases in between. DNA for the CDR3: TGTGCCACCAGCAGAGATGTCGGATCGGGTACTGAAGCTTTCTTT. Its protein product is CATSRDVGSGTEAFF.

Written as DNA, the CDR3 is TGTGCCAGCAGCTTGACGGGAAATTCACCCCTCCACTTT. Its translation: CASSLTGNSPLHF. The chain couples TRBV7-9 to TRBJ1-6; D unresolved. The germline CDR1 and CDR2 sequences are SEHNR and FQNEAQ (reference sequence). This CDR3 has 13 residues. Trimming shortened V by 3 bases and J by 7 bases, and 7 bases separated the two germline ends.

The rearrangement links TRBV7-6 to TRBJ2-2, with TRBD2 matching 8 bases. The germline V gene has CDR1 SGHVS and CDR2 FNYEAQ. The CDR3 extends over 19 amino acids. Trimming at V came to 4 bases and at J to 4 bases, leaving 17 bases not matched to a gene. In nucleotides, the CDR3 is TGTGCCAGCAGCTCAGCGGCGGCGGGAGGTTACTCCACCACCGGGGAGCTGTTTTTT. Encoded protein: CASSSAAAGGYSTTGELFF.

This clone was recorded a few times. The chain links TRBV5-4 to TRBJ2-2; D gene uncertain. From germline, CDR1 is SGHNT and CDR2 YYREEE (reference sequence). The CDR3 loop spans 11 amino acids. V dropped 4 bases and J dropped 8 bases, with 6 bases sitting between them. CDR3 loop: CASSTVGELFF. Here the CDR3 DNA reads TGTGCCAGCAGCACGGTTGGGGAGCTGTTTTTT.

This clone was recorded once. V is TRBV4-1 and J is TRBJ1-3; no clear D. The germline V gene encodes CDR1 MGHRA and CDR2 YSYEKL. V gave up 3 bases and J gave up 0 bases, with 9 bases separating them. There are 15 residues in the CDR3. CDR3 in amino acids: CASSQVWTSGNTIYF. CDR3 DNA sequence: TGCGCCAGCAGCCAGGTCTGGACCTCTGGAAACACCATATATTTT.

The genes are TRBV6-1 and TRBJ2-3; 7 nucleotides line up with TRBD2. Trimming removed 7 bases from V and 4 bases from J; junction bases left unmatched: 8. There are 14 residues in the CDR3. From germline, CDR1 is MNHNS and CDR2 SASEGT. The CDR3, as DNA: TGTGCCAGCAAACGGGAGGAGTTCTCAGATACGCAGTATTTT. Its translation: CASKREEFSDTQYF.

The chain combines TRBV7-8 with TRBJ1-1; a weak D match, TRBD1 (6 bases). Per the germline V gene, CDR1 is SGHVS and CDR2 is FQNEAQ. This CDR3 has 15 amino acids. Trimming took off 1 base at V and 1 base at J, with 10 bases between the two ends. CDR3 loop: CASSLVGTKNTEAFF. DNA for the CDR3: TGTGCCAGCAGCTTAGTTGGGACAAAGAACACTGAAGCTTTCTTT.

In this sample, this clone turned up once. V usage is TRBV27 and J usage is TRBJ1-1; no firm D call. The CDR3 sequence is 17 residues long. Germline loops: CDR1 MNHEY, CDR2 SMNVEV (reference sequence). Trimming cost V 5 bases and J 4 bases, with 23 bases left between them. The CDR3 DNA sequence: TGTGCCAGCAGTCGGGCGGGCGATCCTTCCTGGCCCACTGAAGCTTTCTTT. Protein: CASSRAGDPSWPTEAFF.

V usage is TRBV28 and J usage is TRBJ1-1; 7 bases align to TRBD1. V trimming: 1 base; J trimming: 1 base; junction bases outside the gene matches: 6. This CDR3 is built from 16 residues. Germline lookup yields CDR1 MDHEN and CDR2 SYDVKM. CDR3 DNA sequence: TGTGCCAGCAGTTTATTAAGGGGGCTGGAGAACACTGAAGCTTTCTTT. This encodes CASSLLRGLENTEAFF.

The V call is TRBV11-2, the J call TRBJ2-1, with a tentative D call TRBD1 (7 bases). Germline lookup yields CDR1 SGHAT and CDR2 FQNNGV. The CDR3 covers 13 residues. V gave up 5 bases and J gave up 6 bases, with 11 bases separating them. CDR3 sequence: CASSVRGVNEQFF. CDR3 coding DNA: TGTGCCAGCAGCGTCAGGGGGGTCAATGAGCAGTTCTTC. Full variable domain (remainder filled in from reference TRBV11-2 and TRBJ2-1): EAGVAQSPRYKIIEKRQSVAFWCNPISGHATLYWYQQILGQGPKLLIQFQNNGVVDDSQLPKDRFSAERLKGVDSTLKIQPAKLEDSAVYLCASSVRGVNEQFFGPGTRLTVL.

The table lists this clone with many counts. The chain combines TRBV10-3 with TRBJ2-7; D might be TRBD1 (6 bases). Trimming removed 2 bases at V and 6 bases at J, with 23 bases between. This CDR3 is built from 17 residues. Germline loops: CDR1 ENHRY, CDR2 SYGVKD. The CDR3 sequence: CAISEGSMGQDKGEQYF. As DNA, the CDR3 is TGTGCCATCAGTGAGGGTAGTATGGGACAAGACAAGGGCGAGCAGTACTTC.

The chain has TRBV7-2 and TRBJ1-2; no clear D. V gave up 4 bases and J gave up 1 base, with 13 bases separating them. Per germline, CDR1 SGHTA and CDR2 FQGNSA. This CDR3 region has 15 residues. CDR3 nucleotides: TGTGCCAGCAGCTCCCCCCGAGGAATTAACTATGGCTACACCTTC. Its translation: CASSSPRGINYGYTF.

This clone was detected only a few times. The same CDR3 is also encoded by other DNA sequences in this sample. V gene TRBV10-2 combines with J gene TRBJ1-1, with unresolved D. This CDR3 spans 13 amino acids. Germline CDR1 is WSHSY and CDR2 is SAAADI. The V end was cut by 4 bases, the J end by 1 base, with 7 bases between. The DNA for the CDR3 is TGCGCCAGCAGTGTTACCGGGAACACTGAAGCTTTCTTT. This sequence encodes CASSVTGNTEAFF.

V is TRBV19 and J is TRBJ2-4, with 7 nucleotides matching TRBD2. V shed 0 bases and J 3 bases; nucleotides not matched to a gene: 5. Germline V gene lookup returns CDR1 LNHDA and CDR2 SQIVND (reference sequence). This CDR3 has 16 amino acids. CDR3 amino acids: CASSIDRAGVKNIQYF. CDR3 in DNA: TGTGCCAGTAGTATAGATAGGGCGGGGGTCAAAAACATTCAGTACTTC.

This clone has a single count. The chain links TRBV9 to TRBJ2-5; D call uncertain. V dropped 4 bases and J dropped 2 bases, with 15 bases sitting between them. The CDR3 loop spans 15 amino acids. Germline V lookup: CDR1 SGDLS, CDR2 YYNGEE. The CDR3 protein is CASSPRWVPQETQYF. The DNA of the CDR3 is TGTGCCAGCAGCCCAAGATGGGTCCCTCAAGAGACCCAGTACTTC.

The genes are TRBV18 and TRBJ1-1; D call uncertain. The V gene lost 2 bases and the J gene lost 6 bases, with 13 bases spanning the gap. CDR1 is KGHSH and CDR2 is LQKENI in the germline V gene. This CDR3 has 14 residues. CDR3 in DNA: TGTGCCAGCTCACCAGTACGTGCGGGCTCTGAAGCTTTCTTT. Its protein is CASSPVRAGSEAFF.

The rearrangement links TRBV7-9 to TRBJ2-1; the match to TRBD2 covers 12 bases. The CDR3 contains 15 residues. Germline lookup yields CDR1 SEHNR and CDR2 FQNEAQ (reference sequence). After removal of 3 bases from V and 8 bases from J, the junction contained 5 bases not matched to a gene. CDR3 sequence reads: CASSLTSGSVYEQFF. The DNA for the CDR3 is TGTGCCAGCAGCTTGACTAGCGGGAGTGTATATGAGCAGTTCTTC.

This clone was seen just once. This chain's CDR3 is CASSIGYRGRRDQPQHF. The CDR3 DNA is TGTGCCAGTAGTATAGGGTACAGGGGGCGGCGGGATCAGCCCCAGCATTTT. This chain links TRBV19 with TRBJ1-5; 9 nucleotides agree with TRBD1. There are 17 residues in the CDR3. J was trimmed by 5 bases and V by 1 base; bases with no gene match: 9. Germline CDR1 reads LNHDA; CDR2 reads SQIVND (reference sequence).

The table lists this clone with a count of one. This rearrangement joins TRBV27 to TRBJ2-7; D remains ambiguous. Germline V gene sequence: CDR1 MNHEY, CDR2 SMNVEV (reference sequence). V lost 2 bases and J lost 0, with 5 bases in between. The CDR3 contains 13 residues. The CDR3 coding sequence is TGTGCCAGCAGTTTAGGGCACTCCTACGAGCAGTACTTC. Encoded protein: CASSLGHSYEQYF.

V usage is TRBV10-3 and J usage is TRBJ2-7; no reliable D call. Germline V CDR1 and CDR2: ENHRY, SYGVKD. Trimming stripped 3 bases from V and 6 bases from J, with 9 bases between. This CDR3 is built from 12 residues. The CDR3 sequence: CAISDFYGEQYF. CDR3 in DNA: TGTGCCATCAGTGATTTTTACGGCGAGCAGTACTTC.

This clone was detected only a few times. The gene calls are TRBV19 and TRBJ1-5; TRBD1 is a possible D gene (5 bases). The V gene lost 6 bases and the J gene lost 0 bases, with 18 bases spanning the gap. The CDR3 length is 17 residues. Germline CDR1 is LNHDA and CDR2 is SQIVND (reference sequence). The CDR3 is CASSRNWGGYSNQPQHF. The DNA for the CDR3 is TGTGCCAGTAGCAGAAACTGGGGGGGGTATAGCAATCAGCCCCAGCATTTT.

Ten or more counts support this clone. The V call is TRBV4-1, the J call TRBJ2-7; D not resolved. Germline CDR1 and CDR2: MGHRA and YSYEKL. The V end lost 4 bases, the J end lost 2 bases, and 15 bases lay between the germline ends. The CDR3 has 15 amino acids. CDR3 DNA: TGCGCCAGCAGCCCAATATATGGGGAAACCTACGAGCAGTACTTC. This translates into CASSPIYGETYEQYF.

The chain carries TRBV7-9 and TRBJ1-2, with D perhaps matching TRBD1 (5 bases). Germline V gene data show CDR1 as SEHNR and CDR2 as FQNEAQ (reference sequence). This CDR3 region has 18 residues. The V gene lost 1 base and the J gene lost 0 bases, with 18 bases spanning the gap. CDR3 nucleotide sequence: TGTGCCAGCAGCTTAGGGACACGGGGAGTTAAATCTAACTATGGCTACACCTTC. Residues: CASSLGTRGVKSNYGYTF.

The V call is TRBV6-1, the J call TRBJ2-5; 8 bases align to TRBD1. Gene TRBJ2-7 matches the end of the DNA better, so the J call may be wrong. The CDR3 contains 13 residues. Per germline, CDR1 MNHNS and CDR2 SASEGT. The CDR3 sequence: CASQGQEAYEQYF. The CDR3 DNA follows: TGTGCCAGCCAGGGACAGGAGGCCTACGAGCAGTACTTC.

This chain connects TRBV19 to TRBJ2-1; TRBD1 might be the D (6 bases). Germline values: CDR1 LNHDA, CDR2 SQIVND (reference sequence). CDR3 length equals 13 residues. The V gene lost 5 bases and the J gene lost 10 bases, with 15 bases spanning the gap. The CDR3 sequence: CASSLQTGREQFF. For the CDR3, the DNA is TGTGCCAGTAGTCTTCAGACAGGCAGGGAGCAGTTCTTC.